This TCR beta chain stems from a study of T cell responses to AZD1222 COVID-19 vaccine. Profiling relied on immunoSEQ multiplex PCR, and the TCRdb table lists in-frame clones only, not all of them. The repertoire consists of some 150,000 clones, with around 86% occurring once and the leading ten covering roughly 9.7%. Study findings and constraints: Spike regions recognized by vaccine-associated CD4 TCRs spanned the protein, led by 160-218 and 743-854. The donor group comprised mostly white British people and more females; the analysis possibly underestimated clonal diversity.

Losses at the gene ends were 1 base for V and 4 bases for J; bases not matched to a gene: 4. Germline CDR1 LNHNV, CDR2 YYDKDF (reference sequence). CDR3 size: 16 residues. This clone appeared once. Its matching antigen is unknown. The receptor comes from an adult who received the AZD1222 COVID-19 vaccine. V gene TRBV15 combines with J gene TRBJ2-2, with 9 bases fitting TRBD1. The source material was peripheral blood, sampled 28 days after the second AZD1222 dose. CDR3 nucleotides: TGTGCCACCAGCAGAGGGGACAGGGTGGGCACCGGGGAGCTGTTTTTT. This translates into CATSRGDRVGTGELFF.